This record concerns one T cell receptor beta chain sequence. This specimen comes from a study of blood T cell repertoires in COVID-19. TCRdb's table, derived via immunoSEQ multiplex PCR, lists solely in-frame clones and lacks some. The data show about 200,000 clones, roughly 82% seen once. This CDR3 is 14 amino acids long. Germline V gene data show CDR1 as MNHEY and CDR2 as SVGAGI. Trimming removed 6 bases at V and 0 bases at J, with 9 bases between. This chain links TRBV6-5 with TRBJ1-3; a possible D gene is TRBD1 (6 bases). The sequence came from a middle-aged woman with acute or convalescent COVID-19. The sample taken for sequencing was peripheral blood. The DNA of the CDR3 is TGTGCCAGCAGAACGGACAGCTCTGGAAACACCATATATTTT. It specifies CASRTDSSGNTIYF.